This T cell receptor beta chain was found in a study of cytomegalovirus exposure and HLA in healthy donors. Both 60 Vbeta primers and 13 Jbeta primers went into the PCR. TCRdb's table, derived via immunoSEQ multiplex PCR, lists solely in-frame clones and lacks some. The table shows roughly 100,000 clones, with approximately 66% occurring only once. This CDR3 is 15 amino acids long. CDR1 and CDR2 (germline): LNHDA, SQIVND (reference sequence). Unmatched junction bases numbered 10, after V lost 4 bases and J lost 6 bases. This clone was detected a few times. The chain combines TRBV19 with TRBJ1-1; 8 nucleotides match TRBD1. The receptor was derived from a woman aged 50 to 60 in good health and CMV-seronegative. The sequencing input was PBMCs. This CDR3 is CASSRRGQGLSEAFF. For the CDR3, the DNA is TGTGCCAGTAGTAGGCGAGGACAGGGTCTTTCTGAAGCTTTCTTT.